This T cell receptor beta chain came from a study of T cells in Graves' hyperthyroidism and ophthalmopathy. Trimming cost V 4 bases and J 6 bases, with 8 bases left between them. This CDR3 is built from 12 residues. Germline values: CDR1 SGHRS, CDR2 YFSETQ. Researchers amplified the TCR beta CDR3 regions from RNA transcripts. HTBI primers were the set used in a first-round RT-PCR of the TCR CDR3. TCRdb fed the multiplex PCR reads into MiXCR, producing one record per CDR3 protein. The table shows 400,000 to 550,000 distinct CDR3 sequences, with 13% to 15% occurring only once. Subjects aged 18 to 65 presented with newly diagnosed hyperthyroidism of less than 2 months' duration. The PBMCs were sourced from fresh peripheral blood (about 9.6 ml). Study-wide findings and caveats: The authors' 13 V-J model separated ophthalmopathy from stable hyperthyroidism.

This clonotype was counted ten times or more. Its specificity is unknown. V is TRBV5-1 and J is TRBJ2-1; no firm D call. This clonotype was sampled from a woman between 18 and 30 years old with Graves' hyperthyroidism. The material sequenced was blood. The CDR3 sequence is CASSRVGNEQFF. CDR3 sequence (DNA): TGCGCCAGCAGCCGAGTCGGCAATGAGCAGTTCTTC.